This T cell receptor beta chain was captured in a study of beta chain features in type 1 diabetes. Regarding the study as a whole: For patients and controls alike, PCR might favor shorter templates to the same degree. Shorter TCRB CDR3s, moderately but significantly so, marked every one of the four CD4+ subsets in Type 1 diabetes patients.

The entirety of the isolated RNA underwent reverse transcription, so expressed TCRB transcripts were sequenced. Profiled with immunoSEQ multiplex PCR; TCRdb holds only in-frame clones, not every one. Found here are about 930,000 clones, about 17% of them singletons; the top ten hold 0.02% to 0.03%. Sorted populations all exceeded 95% purity. CDR3 length equals 14 residues. The germline gives CDR1 SGHTA, CDR2 FQGNSA. The V and J ends lost 1 base and 2 bases respectively, with 9 bases between them. With respect to this clone: Its antigen is as yet unknown.

This sequence was found in a woman aged 18 to 35 in good health. The sequencing sample was made of naive CD4+ T cells from blood. The chain joins TRBV7-2 to TRBJ2-7; maybe TRBD1 (6 bases). CDR3 DNA: TGTGCCAGCAGCTTAGGACAGGTGCCCTACGAGCAGTACTTC. It translates to CASSLGQVPYEQYF.